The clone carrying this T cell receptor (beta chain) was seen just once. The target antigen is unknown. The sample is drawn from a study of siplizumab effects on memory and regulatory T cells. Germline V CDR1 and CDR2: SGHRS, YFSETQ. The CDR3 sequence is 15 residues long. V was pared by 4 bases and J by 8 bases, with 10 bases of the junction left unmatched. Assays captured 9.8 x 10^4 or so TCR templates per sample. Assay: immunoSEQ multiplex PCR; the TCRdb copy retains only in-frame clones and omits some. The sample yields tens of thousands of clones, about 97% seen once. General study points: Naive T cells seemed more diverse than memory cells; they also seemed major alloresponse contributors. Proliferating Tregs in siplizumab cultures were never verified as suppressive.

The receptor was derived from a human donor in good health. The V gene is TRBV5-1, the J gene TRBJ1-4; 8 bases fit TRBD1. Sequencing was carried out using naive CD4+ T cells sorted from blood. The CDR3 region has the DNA TGCGCCAGCAGCCGGATGGACAGGGATGGCGAAAAACTGTTTTTT. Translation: CASSRMDRDGEKLFF.